This is a list of T cell receptor beta chains from one sample in a study of T cell changes during pregnancy in multiple sclerosis. Clones were read by immunoSEQ multiplex PCR, and TCRdb kept only the in-frame ones, dropping some. The table includes approximately 43,000 clones, under 90% detected once. The material was CD4+ T cells from peripheral blood mononuclear cells, obtained before pregnancy. The receptors shown here come from a female donor with multiple sclerosis, enrolled in a pregnancy study. CDR3s include the opening cysteine and the closing phenylalanine or tryptophan. The D gene is left open where the match is weak. Clone size appears in some rows only: once, few, many, or a class for an expanded clone.

D gene: TRBD2
V gene: TRBV18
J gene: TRBJ2-3
clone size: .
CDR3 DNA: TGTGCCAGCTCATTTAGGCCGGGACTAGCGGAGACGTCTAGCACAGATACGCAGTATTTT
CDR3 protein: CASSFRPGLAETSSTDTQYF

D gene: TRBD2
V gene: TRBV13
J gene: TRBJ2-1
clone size: once
CDR3 DNA: TGTGCCAGCAGCCAAAGGACTAGCGGGTTAGATGAGCAGTTCTTC
CDR3 protein: CASSQRTSGLDEQFF

D gene: .
V gene: TRBV29-1
J gene: TRBJ1-5
clone size: .
CDR3 DNA: TGCAGCGTTGCGTTCGGGGGGGATCAGCCCCAGCATTTT
CDR3 protein: CSVAFGGDQPQHF

D gene: .
V gene: TRBV5-1
J gene: TRBJ1-4
clone size: .
CDR3 DNA: TGCGCCAGCAGCTTGGTCCCTATTAATGAAAAACTGTTTTTT
CDR3 protein: CASSLVPINEKLFF

D gene: TRBD2
V gene: TRBV2
J gene: TRBJ2-1
clone size: .
CDR3 DNA: TGTGCCAGCAGTGAACCTTCGGGACTAGCGGGTAATGAGCAGTTCTTC
CDR3 protein: CASSEPSGLAGNEQFF

D gene: .
V gene: TRBV5-1
J gene: TRBJ2-7
clone size: few
CDR3 DNA: TGCGCCAGCAGCCTAATCGATGGAGCGGGTTACGAGCAGTACTTC
CDR3 protein: CASSLIDGAGYEQYF

D gene: TRBD1
V gene: TRBV14
J gene: TRBJ1-2
clone size: .
CDR3 DNA: TGTGCCAGCAGCAAGGACAGGTGGAACTTCTATGGCTACACCTTC
CDR3 protein: CASSKDRWNFYGYTF

D gene: .
V gene: TRBV29-1
J gene: TRBJ2-7
clone size: .
CDR3 DNA: TGCAGCGTAGCCCGGACAGTAACCAGCAACGAGCAGTACTTC
CDR3 protein: CSVARTVTSNEQYF

D gene: TRBD1
V gene: TRBV30
J gene: TRBJ2-7
clone size: .
CDR3 DNA: TGTGCCTGGAGTGTAGGGACAGGGGCCTACGAGCAGTACTTC
CDR3 protein: CAWSVGTGAYEQYF

D gene: TRBD1
V gene: TRBV11-2
J gene: TRBJ2-1
clone size: .
CDR3 DNA: TGTGCCAGCAGCTTAATTACAGGGGGCAGGGGGAATGAGCAGTTCTTC
CDR3 protein: CASSLITGGRGNEQFF

D gene: TRBD1
V gene: TRBV10-3
J gene: TRBJ2-7
clone size: .
CDR3 DNA: TGTGCCATCAGTGAGTCAATCCAGTCAGGGGGCATTTCGGTCGAGCAGTACTTC
CDR3 protein: CAISESIQSGGISVEQYF

D gene: .
V gene: TRBV18
J gene: TRBJ1-1
clone size: .
CDR3 DNA: TGTGCCAGCTCACCGGAGATGAACACTGAAGCTTTCTTT
CDR3 protein: CASSPEMNTEAFF

D gene: .
V gene: TRBV2
J gene: TRBJ1-3
clone size: .
CDR3 DNA: TGTGCCAGCAGTGAGGACTTACAGGGAGGGGCCTACACCATATATTTT
CDR3 protein: CASSEDLQGGAYTIYF

D gene: .
V gene: TRBV19
J gene: TRBJ2-7
clone size: .
CDR3 DNA: TGTGCCAGTAGTAGAGGCGGGTACGAGCAGTACTTC
CDR3 protein: CASSRGGYEQYF

D gene: TRBD1
V gene: TRBV19
J gene: TRBJ1-1
clone size: once
CDR3 DNA: TGTGCCAGCAGACAGGGGACCCCTGAAGCTTTCTTT
CDR3 protein: CASRQGTPEAFF

D gene: TRBD1
V gene: TRBV2
J gene: TRBJ1-6
clone size: .
CDR3 DNA: TGTGCCAGCTCGGGACAGGATAATTCACCCCTCCACTTT
CDR3 protein: CASSGQDNSPLHF

D gene: TRBD1
V gene: TRBV27
J gene: TRBJ2-7
clone size: .
CDR3 DNA: TGTGCCAGCAGTTTGAGAGGGGGCTTCGGGTACGAGCAGTACTTC
CDR3 protein: CASSLRGGFGYEQYF

D gene: .
V gene: TRBV5-1
J gene: TRBJ2-1
clone size: .
CDR3 DNA: TGCGCCAGCAGTACCACAGCGGAGAATGAGCAGTTCTTC
CDR3 protein: CASSTTAENEQFF

D gene: TRBD1
V gene: TRBV7-9
J gene: TRBJ1-2
clone size: .
CDR3 DNA: TGTGCCAGCAGCCCTGGGCGTTTCAGGGGGCGACAGGGCTACACCTTC
CDR3 protein: CASSPGRFRGRQGYTF

D gene: .
V gene: TRBV30
J gene: TRBJ1-1
clone size: .
CDR3 DNA: TGTGCCTGGAGTGTACAGGGAGGGGCCACTGAAGCTTTCTTT
CDR3 protein: CAWSVQGGATEAFF

D gene: TRBD1
V gene: TRBV9
J gene: TRBJ2-3
clone size: .
CDR3 DNA: TGTGCCAGCAGCCCCCGGACAGGGGTTGGGGATACGCAGTATTTT
CDR3 protein: CASSPRTGVGDTQYF

D gene: .
V gene: TRBV28
J gene: TRBJ1-1
clone size: .
CDR3 DNA: TGTGCCAGCAGTCTTCAGGGGACTGAAGCTTTCTTT
CDR3 protein: CASSLQGTEAFF

D gene: .
V gene: TRBV18
J gene: TRBJ2-2
clone size: .
CDR3 DNA: TGTGCCAGCTCACCACTCCGGGGTCCCGGGGAGCTGTTTTTT
CDR3 protein: CASSPLRGPGELFF

D gene: TRBD2
V gene: TRBV30
J gene: TRBJ2-3
clone size: .
CDR3 DNA: TGTGCCTGGAGTGGCGGGGGGGCTATAGATACGCAGTATTTT
CDR3 protein: CAWSGGGAIDTQYF

D gene: .
V gene: TRBV20-1
J gene: TRBJ1-3
clone size: .
CDR3 DNA: TGCAGTGCTAGGGTACAAAACACCATATATTTT
CDR3 protein: CSARVQNTIYF

D gene: TRBD2
V gene: TRBV7-2
J gene: TRBJ2-2
clone size: .
CDR3 DNA: TGTGCCAGCAGCCTCGGACTAGCCAACGGGGAGCTGTTTTTT
CDR3 protein: CASSLGLANGELFF

D gene: .
V gene: TRBV13
J gene: TRBJ2-7
clone size: .
CDR3 DNA: TGTGCCAGCAGCTCCGACAGTGACTCCTACGAGCAGTACTTC
CDR3 protein: CASSSDSDSYEQYF

D gene: TRBD2
V gene: TRBV18
J gene: TRBJ2-7
clone size: .
CDR3 DNA: TGTGCCAGCTCATTTGACCTAGCGGGAGGCTCCTACGAGCAGTACTTC
CDR3 protein: CASSFDLAGGSYEQYF

D gene: TRBD1
V gene: TRBV5-5
J gene: TRBJ2-7
clone size: .
CDR3 DNA: TGTGCCAGCAGCTTGGGGACAGGGGCCTACGAGCAGTACTTC
CDR3 protein: CASSLGTGAYEQYF

D gene: .
V gene: TRBV6-1
J gene: TRBJ2-7
clone size: .
CDR3 DNA: TGTGCCAGCAGTGCCAGAGGAACGTTCAGGGTCACCTACGAGCAGTACTTC
CDR3 protein: CASSARGTFRVTYEQYF

D gene: .
V gene: TRBV27
J gene: TRBJ2-7
clone size: .
CDR3 DNA: TGTGCCAGCGGCCAGGGTCGCGAGCAGTACTTC
CDR3 protein: CASGQGREQYF

D gene: TRBD1
V gene: TRBV10-3
J gene: TRBJ1-5
clone size: .
CDR3 DNA: TGTGCCATTGCGACAGGGGATAGCAATCAGCCCCAGCATTTT
CDR3 protein: CAIATGDSNQPQHF

D gene: TRBD1
V gene: TRBV19
J gene: TRBJ2-4
clone size: .
CDR3 DNA: TGTGCCAGTAGTGACCGACAGGGGGCGGGGGCCAAAAACATTCAGTACTTC
CDR3 protein: CASSDRQGAGAKNIQYF

D gene: TRBD1
V gene: TRBV12-5
J gene: TRBJ2-2
clone size: .
CDR3 DNA: TGTGCTAGTGGGCCAGGGGGCGCGAACACCGGGGAGCTGTTTTTT
CDR3 protein: CASGPGGANTGELFF

D gene: TRBD2
V gene: TRBV27
J gene: TRBJ2-5
clone size: .
CDR3 DNA: TGTGCCAGCAGTTTATCGAGGACTAGCGGGGAGACCCAGTACTTC
CDR3 protein: CASSLSRTSGETQYF

D gene: TRBD2
V gene: TRBV2
J gene: TRBJ2-7
clone size: .
CDR3 DNA: TGTGCCGGCCTACTAGCGGGGGGGATTTCCTACGAGCAGTACTTC
CDR3 protein: CAGLLAGGISYEQYF

D gene: TRBD1
V gene: TRBV10-2
J gene: TRBJ2-5
clone size: .
CDR3 DNA: TGCGCCAGCAGTGAGTCCCCCCGGACAGGGTCTCGTGAGACCCAGTACTTC
CDR3 protein: CASSESPRTGSRETQYF

D gene: .
V gene: TRBV7-2
J gene: TRBJ1-2
clone size: few
CDR3 DNA: TGTGCCAGCAGCCGGCAGGGGAAAACCGAGGGAGTCACCTTC
CDR3 protein: CASSRQGKTEGVTF

D gene: .
V gene: TRBV7-9
J gene: TRBJ2-5
clone size: .
CDR3 DNA: TGTGCCAGCAGCAGGGCGGCAGCGAACCCCAAGGGGGCCCAGTACTTC
CDR3 protein: CASSRAAANPKGAQYF

D gene: .
V gene: TRBV27
J gene: TRBJ1-5
clone size: .
CDR3 DNA: TGTGCCAGCAGTGCGGTGGCAGCTAATCAGCCCCAGCATTTT
CDR3 protein: CASSAVAANQPQHF

D gene: TRBD1
V gene: TRBV7-2
J gene: TRBJ2-7
clone size: .
CDR3 DNA: TGTGCCAGCAGTGGACAGGGTATCTACGAGCAGTACTTC
CDR3 protein: CASSGQGIYEQYF